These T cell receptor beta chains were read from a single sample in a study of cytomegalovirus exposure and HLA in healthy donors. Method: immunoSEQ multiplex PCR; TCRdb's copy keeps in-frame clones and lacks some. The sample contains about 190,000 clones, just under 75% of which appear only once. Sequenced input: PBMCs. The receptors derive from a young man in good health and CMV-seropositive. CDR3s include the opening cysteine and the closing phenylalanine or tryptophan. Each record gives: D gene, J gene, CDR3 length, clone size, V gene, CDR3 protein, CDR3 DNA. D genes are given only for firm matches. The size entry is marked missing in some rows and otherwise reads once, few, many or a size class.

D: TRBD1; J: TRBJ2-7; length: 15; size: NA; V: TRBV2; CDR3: CASSEEAGGRYEQYF; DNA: TGTGCCAGCAGTGAAGAGGCAGGGGGCAGGTACGAGCAGTACTTC
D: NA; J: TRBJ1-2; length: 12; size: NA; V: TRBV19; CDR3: CATSEGNYGYTF; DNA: TGTGCCACAAGCGAAGGTAACTATGGCTACACCTTC
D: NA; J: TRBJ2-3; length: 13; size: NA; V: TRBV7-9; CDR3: CASRKGLGDTQYF; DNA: TGTGCCAGCAGAAAGGGGTTAGGAGATACGCAGTATTTT
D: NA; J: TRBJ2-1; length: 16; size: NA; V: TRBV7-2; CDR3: CASSLARLVGYNEQFF; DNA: TGTGCCAGCAGCTTAGCCCGACTAGTAGGCTACAATGAGCAGTTCTTC
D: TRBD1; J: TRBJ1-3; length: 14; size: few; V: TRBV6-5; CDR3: CASSTGISGNTIYF; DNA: TGTGCCAGCTCGACAGGGATCTCTGGAAACACCATATATTTT
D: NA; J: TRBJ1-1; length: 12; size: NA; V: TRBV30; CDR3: CAWGRDRAEAFF; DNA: TGTGCCTGGGGGCGGGATAGGGCTGAAGCTTTCTTT
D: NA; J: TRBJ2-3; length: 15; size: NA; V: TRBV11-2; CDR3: CASSLVRGYTDTQYF; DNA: TGTGCCAGCAGCTTAGTCCGCGGGTACACAGATACGCAGTATTTT
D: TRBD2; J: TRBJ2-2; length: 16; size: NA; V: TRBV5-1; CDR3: CASSLSLAENTGELFF; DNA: TGCGCCAGCAGCTTGTCGCTAGCGGAAAACACCGGGGAGCTGTTTTTT
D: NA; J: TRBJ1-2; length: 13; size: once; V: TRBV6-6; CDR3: CASSSQGPYGYTF; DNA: TGTGCCAGCAGTTCACAGGGCCCCTATGGCTACACCTTC
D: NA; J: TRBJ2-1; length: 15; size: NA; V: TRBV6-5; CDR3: CASSYVAGSWNEQFF; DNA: TGTGCCAGCAGTTACGTGGCGGGGAGTTGGAATGAGCAGTTCTTC
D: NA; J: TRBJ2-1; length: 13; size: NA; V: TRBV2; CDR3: CASSEVWRRGQFF; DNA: TGTGCCAGCAGTGAAGTTTGGAGACGGGGGCAGTTCTTC
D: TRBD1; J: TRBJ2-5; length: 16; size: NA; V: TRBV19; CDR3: CASSSTGGSVAETQYF; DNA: TGTGCCAGTAGTTCAACAGGGGGATCGGTCGCGGAGACCCAGTACTTC
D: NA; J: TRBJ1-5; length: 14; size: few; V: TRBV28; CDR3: CASSGHFSNQPQHF; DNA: TGTGCCAGCAGCGGACACTTTAGCAATCAGCCCCAGCATTTT
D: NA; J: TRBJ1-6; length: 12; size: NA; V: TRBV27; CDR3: CASGLYNSPLHF; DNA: TGTGCCAGCGGGCTTTATAATTCACCCCTCCACTTT
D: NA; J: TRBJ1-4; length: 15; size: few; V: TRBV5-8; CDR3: CASSPGLATNEKLFF; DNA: TGTGCCAGCAGCCCTGGACTTGCAACTAATGAAAAACTGTTTTTT
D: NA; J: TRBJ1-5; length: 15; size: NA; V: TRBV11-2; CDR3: CASSLGETANQPQHF; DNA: TGTGCCAGCAGCTTAGGAGAGACAGCGAATCAGCCCCAGCATTTT
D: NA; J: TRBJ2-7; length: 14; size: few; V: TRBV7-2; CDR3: CASSPRDLPYEQYF; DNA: TGTGCCAGCAGCCCTCGGGACTTACCCTACGAGCAGTACTTC
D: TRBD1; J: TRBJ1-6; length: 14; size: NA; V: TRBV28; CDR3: CASSGRTGVSPLHF; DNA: TGTGCCAGCAGTGGGCGTACAGGGGTTTCACCCCTCCACTTT
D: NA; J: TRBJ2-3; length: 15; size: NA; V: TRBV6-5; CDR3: CASSYDRFGADTQYF; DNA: TGTGCCAGCAGTTATGATCGCTTCGGTGCAGATACGCAGTATTTT
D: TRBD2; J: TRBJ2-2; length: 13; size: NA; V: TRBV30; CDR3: CARTSGSGGELFF; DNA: TGTGCCCGGACTAGCGGGAGTGGCGGGGAGCTGTTTTTT
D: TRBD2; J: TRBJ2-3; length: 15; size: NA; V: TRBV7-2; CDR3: CASSPERGGTDTQYF; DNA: TGTGCCAGCAGCCCGGAGCGGGGGGGCACAGATACGCAGTATTTT
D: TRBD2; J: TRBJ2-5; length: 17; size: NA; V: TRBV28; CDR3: CASSSPTGTSGKETQYF; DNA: TGTGCCAGCAGTTCCCCAACCGGGACTAGCGGGAAAGAGACCCAGTACTTC
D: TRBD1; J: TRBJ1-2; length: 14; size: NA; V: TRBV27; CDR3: CASSLSGTGDGYTF; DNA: TGTGCCAGCAGTTTATCGGGGACAGGGGACGGCTACACCTTC
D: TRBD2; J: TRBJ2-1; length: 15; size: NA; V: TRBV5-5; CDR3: CASSLRLAGVREQFF; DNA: TGTGCCAGCAGCTTACGGCTAGCGGGAGTCCGGGAGCAGTTCTTC
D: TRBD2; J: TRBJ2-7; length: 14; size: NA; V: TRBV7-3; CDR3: CASSSRSGGYEQYF; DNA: TGTGCCAGCAGCTCCCGCAGCGGGGGTTACGAGCAGTACTTC
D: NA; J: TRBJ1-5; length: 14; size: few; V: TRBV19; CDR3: CASTRGGRYQPQHF; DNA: TGTGCCAGTACCCGGGGGGGGAGGTATCAGCCCCAGCATTTT
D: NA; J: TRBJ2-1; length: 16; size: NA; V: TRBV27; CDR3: CASSLSTGTRYNEQFF; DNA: TGTGCCAGCAGTTTATCCACCGGGACAAGGTACAATGAGCAGTTCTTC
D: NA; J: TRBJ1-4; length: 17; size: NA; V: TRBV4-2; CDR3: CASSQATRAATNEKLFF; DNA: TGTGCCAGCAGCCAAGCGACCAGGGCCGCAACTAATGAAAAACTGTTTTTT
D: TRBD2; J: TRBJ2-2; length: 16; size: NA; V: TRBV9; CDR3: CASSVGGGVSTGELFF; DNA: TGTGCCAGCAGCGTAGGCGGGGGGGTGAGCACCGGGGAGCTGTTTTTT
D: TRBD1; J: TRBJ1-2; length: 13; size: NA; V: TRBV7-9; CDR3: CSSSRDRAPGYTF; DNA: TGTTCCAGCAGCCGAGACAGGGCCCCTGGCTACACCTTC
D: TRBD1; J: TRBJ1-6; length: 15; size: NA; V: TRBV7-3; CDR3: CASSPTGTDYSPLHF; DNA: TGTGCCAGCAGCCCGACCGGGACAGATTATTCACCCCTCCACTTT
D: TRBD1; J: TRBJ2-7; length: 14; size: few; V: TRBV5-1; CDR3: CASSYGTGNDEQYF; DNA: TGCGCCAGCAGCTACGGGACAGGGAACGACGAGCAGTACTTC
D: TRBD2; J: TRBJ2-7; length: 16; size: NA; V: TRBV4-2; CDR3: CASSQGTSRSSYEQYF; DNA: TGTGCCAGCAGCCAAGGGACTAGCAGGAGTAGCTACGAGCAGTACTTC
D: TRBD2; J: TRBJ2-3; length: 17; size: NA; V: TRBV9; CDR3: CASSVDGLAGGGDTQYF; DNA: TGTGCCAGCAGCGTAGATGGGCTAGCGGGGGGTGGAGATACGCAGTATTTT
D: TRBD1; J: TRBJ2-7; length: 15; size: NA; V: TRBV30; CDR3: CAWKTPGTATYEQYF; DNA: TGTGCCTGGAAAACTCCCGGGACAGCAACCTACGAGCAGTACTTC
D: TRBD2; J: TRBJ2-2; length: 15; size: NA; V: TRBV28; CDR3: CASGTSGRVTGELFF; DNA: TGTGCCAGCGGAACTAGCGGGAGGGTCACCGGGGAGCTGTTTTTT
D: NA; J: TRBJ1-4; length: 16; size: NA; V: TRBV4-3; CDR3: CASSQDGGAGGEKLFF; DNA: TGCGCCAGCAGCCAAGACGGGGGGGCGGGGGGTGAAAAACTGTTTTTT
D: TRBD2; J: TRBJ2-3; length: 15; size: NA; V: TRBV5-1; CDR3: CASSLETGGSDTQYF; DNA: TGCGCCAGCAGCTTGGAGACGGGAGGATCAGATACGCAGTATTTT
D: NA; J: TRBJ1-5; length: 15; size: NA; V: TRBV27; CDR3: CASSGGGRYNQPQHF; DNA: TGTGCCAGCAGTGGGGGGGGGCGATACAATCAGCCCCAGCATTTT
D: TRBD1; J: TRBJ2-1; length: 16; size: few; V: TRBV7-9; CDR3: CSSSLRAGQGYNEQFF; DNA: TGTTCCAGCAGCTTGAGAGCGGGACAGGGATACAATGAGCAGTTCTTC
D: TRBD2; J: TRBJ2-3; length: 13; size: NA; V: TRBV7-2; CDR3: CASSLLGLAVWYF; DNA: TGTGCCAGCAGCTTACTCGGACTAGCCGTCTGGTATTTT
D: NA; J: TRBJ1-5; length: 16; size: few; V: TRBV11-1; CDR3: CASSPRQNYSNQPQHF; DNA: TGTGCCAGCAGCCCCAGACAGAACTATAGCAATCAGCCCCAGCATTTT
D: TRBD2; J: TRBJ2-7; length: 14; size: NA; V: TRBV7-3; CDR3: CASSFSGGEKEQYF; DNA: TGTGCCAGCAGCTTCAGCGGGGGGGAGAAAGAGCAGTACTTC
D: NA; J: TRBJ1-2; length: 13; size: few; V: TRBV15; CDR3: CATSVDNNYGYTF; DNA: TGTGCCACCAGCGTAGACAACAACTATGGCTACACCTTC
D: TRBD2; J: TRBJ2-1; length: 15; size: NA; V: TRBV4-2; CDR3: CASSQGAGGPDEQFF; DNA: TGTGCCAGCAGCCAAGGGGCGGGAGGGCCAGATGAGCAGTTCTTC
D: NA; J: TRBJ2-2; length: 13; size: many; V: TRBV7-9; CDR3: CASSFGNTGELFF; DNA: TGTGCCAGCAGCTTCGGGAACACCGGGGAGCTGTTTTTT